This T cell receptor beta chain was obtained from a study of shared clonotypes between healthy human individuals. CDR1 is MGHDK and CDR2 is SYGVNS in the germline V gene. V was cut by 3 bases and J by 3 bases, with 15 bases left in between. This CDR3 has 15 residues. Assay used: immunoSEQ multiplex PCR; TCRdb lists only in-frame clones, some missing. The table lists approximately 720,000 clones, roughly 70% of them singletons. The sample holds a few counts of this clone. Sample: memory CD4+ T cells sorted from blood. Stated subset: CD45RA-negative fraction. This TCR derives from a woman in her twenties or thirties in good health. The V call is TRBV25-1, the J call TRBJ2-7, with D possibly being TRBD2 (6 bases). The chain's CDR3 is CASSEGGVALYEQYF. In nucleotides, the CDR3 is TGTGCCAGCAGTGAGGGGGGAGTAGCTCTCTACGAGCAGTACTTC.